The T cell receptor beta chain described here comes from a study of CD8 T cells in Susac syndrome. The CD8+ and CD4+ T cells were isolated magnetically using a negative isolation approach, whereas the TEMRA cells were enriched by FACS. With random hexamers, reverse transcription was performed on about 0.5 to 1 ug of RNA. Amplification of TCR beta CDR3 across 54 Vbeta and 13 Jbeta was performed with immunoSEQ multiplex PCR. In TCRdb, the immunoSEQ multiplex PCR reads were re-called with MiXCR into one record per CDR3 protein. Of some 170,000 distinct CDR3 sequences in the sample, roughly 94% are singletons; the top ten hold roughly 0.099%. The trim removed 0 bases at V and 5 bases at J, leaving 7 bases unmatched. This CDR3 has 16 residues. CDR1 and CDR2 from the germline V gene are SGHRS and YFSETQ.

This chain connects TRBV5-1 to TRBJ2-5; 10 nucleotides agree with TRBD1. The TCR sequence derives from a human donor with multiple sclerosis. The sample was CD4+ T cells from PBMCs. The DNA of the CDR3 is TGCGCCAGCAGCTTGGTTAAGACAGGGGGCAGTGAGACCCAGTACTTC. This sequence encodes CASSLVKTGGSETQYF.